This T cell receptor beta chain was sequenced in a study of blood T cell repertoires in COVID-19. Study as a whole: Italy, Spain and the United States were the sources of the convalescent and acute COVID-19 samples.

The table came from immunoSEQ multiplex PCR; TCRdb's copy has only in-frame clones and leaves some out. The sample has about 74,000 clones, about nine tenths seen once; the top ten hold approximately 28%. The sequence came from a woman older than 75 with active or convalescent COVID-19. What was sequenced was peripheral blood.

The CDR3 is CARSLAFARHETQYF. The CDR3 DNA follows: TGTGCCAGAAGCTTGGCCTTTGCGCGGCATGAGACCCAGTACTTC. The chain combines TRBV5-3 with TRBJ2-5, with no clear D. TRBV5-3 is known as an ORF, though its function is uncertain. This CDR3 is 15 amino acids long. Trimming took 0 bases from V and 5 from J, leaving 14 bases between them.